The entry that follows covers one T cell receptor beta chain sequence. In the original processing: Cell counts per sample came from amplifying reference gene primers. Some clones are missing from TCRdb's copy, which holds only in-frame ones; the method was immunoSEQ multiplex PCR. V, J and clone size were drawn from that table, and D and trimming were deduced from the DNA. There are 35,000 or so clones in the sample; approximately 78% occur only once, and less than 50% lies in the top ten. The data were taken from a study of blood T cell repertoires in COVID-19. Study-wide context: Sites in the United States, Italy and Spain provided acute and convalescent COVID-19 samples. PBMCs, B-cell-depleted T cells, or T cells provided the cDNA or gDNA that made up the material.

The source material was peripheral blood. This receptor was taken from a human donor in a cohort sampled during active or convalescent COVID-19. The donor label of this sample is uncertain.

The CDR3 loop reads CASSVLGGDTEAFF. The CDR3 region has the DNA TGTGCCAGCAGCGTCCTAGGGGGTGACACTGAAGCTTTCTTT. The chain links TRBV7-2 to TRBJ1-1; tentative D call: TRBD1 (6 bases). CDR3 length: 14 amino acids. V lost 5 bases, J lost 3 bases, and 13 bases lay in between. Germline V gene data show CDR1 as SGHTA and CDR2 as FQGNSA.